The clone carrying this T cell receptor beta chain has at least ten counts. As yet, its antigen is unknown. The investigators amplified TCR beta CDR3 regions from RNA transcripts. RT-PCR in the first round (using the HTBI primer set) targeted the TCR CDR3. TCRdb redid the calling of the multiplex PCR reads with MiXCR, one entry per CDR3 protein. The sample lists about 400,000 distinct CDR3 sequences, roughly 15% occurring once. The data were taken from a study of T cells in Graves' hyperthyroidism and ophthalmopathy. General study findings and limits: Also found in blood were most expanded thyroid clonotypes above 0.001.

Germline CDR1 and CDR2: DFQATT and SNEGSKA (reference sequence). The CDR3 covers 15 residues. The J segment lost 5 bases and the V segment lost 0 bases, leaving 7 bases of the junction unmatched. Lactation, pregnancy, other autoimmune disease or uncontrolled infection excluded patients. V is TRBV20-1 and J is TRBJ2-3; 8 nucleotides line up with TRBD1. The source of this sequence is a woman in her 30s with Graves' ophthalmopathy. Sequenced input: blood. The CDR3 region is CSARDGAGGLDTQYF. CDR3 coding DNA: TGCAGTGCTAGAGATGGGGCAGGGGGCCTAGATACGCAGTATTTT.